The next 24 T cell receptor beta chains were all read from a single sample in a study of blood T cell repertoires in COVID-19. Some clones are missing from TCRdb's copy, which holds only in-frame ones; the method was immunoSEQ multiplex PCR. The table shows 200,000 to 250,000 clones, with approximately 78% occurring only once. The material sequenced was peripheral blood. All receptors derive from a woman aged 70-85 years with COVID-19, enrolled during active disease.

This clone was counted a few times. The chain is built from TRBV29-1 and TRBJ1-1; D possibly corresponds to TRBD1 (5 bases). The germline V and J ends were trimmed by 3 bases and 1 base, with 18 bases remaining between them. The germline gives CDR1 SQVTM, CDR2 ANQGSEA. This CDR3 comprises 16 residues. CDR3 loop: CSVDDSVGKGNTEAFF. CDR3 sequence (DNA): TGCAGCGTTGATGACAGCGTGGGGAAGGGGAACACTGAAGCTTTCTTT. The full variable domain, completed using reference TRBV29-1 and TRBJ1-1, is SAVISQKPSRDICQRGTSLTIQCQVDSQVTMMFWYRQQPGQSLTLIATANQGSEATYESGFVIDKFPISRPNLTFSTLTVSNMSPEDSSIYLCSVDDSVGKGNTEAFFGQGTRLTVV.

The rearrangement links TRBV6-2 or TRBV6-3 to TRBJ2-1; 14 bases line up with TRBD2. Germline lookup yields CDR1 MNHEY and CDR2 SVGEGT. The junction had 8 bases not matched to a gene; V was cut back by 0 bases and J by 4 bases. This CDR3 is 19 amino acids long. The CDR3 protein is CASSYSGLAGGAYYNEQFF. CDR3 DNA sequence: TGTGCCAGCAGTTACTCCGGACTAGCGGGAGGCGCGTATTACAATGAGCAGTTCTTC.

The chain joins TRBV6-2 or TRBV6-3 to TRBJ1-2; perhaps TRBD1 as D (5 bases). The germline V gene encodes CDR1 MNHEY and CDR2 SVGEGT. V lost 5 bases, J lost 4 bases, and 8 bases lay in between. The CDR3 is 12 amino acids. The CDR3 nucleotides read TGTGCCAGCAGTATAGACAGCTATGGCTACACCTTC. Protein: CASSIDSYGYTF.

The chain carries TRBV7-9 and TRBJ1-5; 8 bases fit TRBD1. The V segment lost 1 base and the J segment 2 bases; nucleotides outside the gene matches: 7. Germline assignment: CDR1 SEHNR and CDR2 FQNEAQ (reference sequence). The CDR3 has 17 amino acids. This CDR3 reads CASSLGFRGPGNQPQHF. For the CDR3, the DNA is TGTGCCAGCAGCTTAGGATTCAGGGGGCCGGGCAATCAGCCCCAGCATTTT.

This rearrangement joins TRBV19 to TRBJ1-2, with 9 nucleotides matching TRBD1. Germline V gives CDR1 LNHDA, CDR2 SQIVND (reference sequence). The CDR3 contains 15 residues. After removal of 3 bases from V and 5 bases from J, the junction contained 7 bases not matched to a gene. The CDR3 nucleotides read TGTGCCAGTAGTATCCCGGACAGGGGAGAGTATGGCTACACCTTC. Translating gives CASSIPDRGEYGYTF.

The chain uses TRBV5-4 and TRBJ1-2, with a tentative D call TRBD1 (6 bases). The CDR3 totals 17 residues. The germline V and J ends were trimmed by 4 bases and 0 bases, with 19 bases remaining between them. The germline CDR1 and CDR2 sequences are SGHNT and YYREEE (reference sequence). The chain's CDR3 is CASSPIRSTGSNYGYTF. The CDR3 DNA reads as TGTGCCAGCAGCCCAATTCGATCGACAGGCTCTAACTATGGCTACACCTTC.

J is TRBJ2-1 and V is TRBV9; D may be TRBD2 (6 bases). The germline CDR1 and CDR2 sequences are SGDLS and YYNGEE. Trimming stripped 1 base from V and 0 bases from J, with 14 bases between. The CDR3 contains 17 residues. For the CDR3, the DNA is TGTGCCAGCAGCGTAAAACTAGCCTCGAGCTCCTACAATGAGCAGTTCTTC. Translation: CASSVKLASSSYNEQFF.

A word on this clone: The same CDR3 is also encoded by other DNA sequences in this sample. The genes are TRBV18 and TRBJ2-5; 8 nucleotides agree with TRBD1. CDR3 size: 14 residues. After removal of 2 bases from V and 4 bases from J, the junction contained 3 bases not matched to a gene. CDR1 is KGHSH, CDR2 LQKENI, per germline. The CDR3, as DNA: TGTGCCAGCTCACCATCCGGACAGGGAGAGACCCAGTACTTC. Its translation: CASSPSGQGETQYF.

The V call is TRBV28, the J call TRBJ1-6; 8 nucleotides match TRBD1. CDR3 length: 20 residues. The trim removed 2 bases at V and 5 bases at J, leaving 17 bases unmatched. Germline CDR1 reads MDHEN; CDR2 reads SYDVKM. The CDR3 spells CASSLTDPGQAGEHNSPLHF. The CDR3 coding sequence is TGTGCCAGCAGTTTAACGGACCCGGGACAGGCAGGAGAACATAATTCACCCCTCCACTTT. The whole variable domain, remainder taken from reference TRBV28 and TRBJ1-6, is DVKVTQSSRYLVKRTGEKVFLECVQDMDHENMFWYRQDPGLGLRLIYFSYDVKMKEKGDIPEGYSVSREKKERFSLILESASTNQTSMYLCASSLTDPGQAGEHNSPLHFGNGTRLTVT.

The chain carries TRBV19 and TRBJ1-5, with 7 bases fitting TRBD1. CDR3 length equals 16 residues. Germline V gene sequence: CDR1 LNHDA, CDR2 SQIVND (reference sequence). With V trimmed by 6 bases and J by 0 bases, 8 bases remained unmatched. CDR3 region: CASRSNRGDSNQPQHF. The CDR3 coding sequence is TGTGCCAGTAGATCCAACAGGGGAGATAGCAATCAGCCCCAGCATTTT.

The genes are TRBV30 and TRBJ2-1; 8 bases align to TRBD2. Unmatched junction bases numbered 5, after V lost 0 bases and J lost 1 base. Germline V lookup: CDR1 GTSNPN, CDR2 SVGIG (reference sequence). The CDR3 is 16 residues long. This CDR3 is CAWSVQGGRSYNEQFF. CDR3 sequence (DNA): TGTGCCTGGAGTGTACAAGGCGGGAGGTCCTACAATGAGCAGTTCTTC.

The genes are TRBV9 and TRBJ2-2; 9 bases are shared with TRBD2. This CDR3 has 16 residues. Trimming took 1 base from V and 5 from J; bases not matched to a gene: 6. Germline CDR1 is SGDLS and CDR2 is YYNGEE. CDR3 coding DNA: TGTGCCAGCAGCGTACATGTGAGCGGGAGGACCGGGGAGCTGTTTTTT. Protein: CASSVHVSGRTGELFF.

The V and J genes are TRBV19 and TRBJ2-2, with D maybe TRBD2 (6 bases). V lost 4 bases and J lost 3, with 9 bases in between. The CDR3 covers 14 residues. The germline CDR1 and CDR2 sequences are LNHDA and SQIVND (reference sequence). CDR3 sequence: CASSTGLYTGELFF. CDR3 DNA sequence: TGTGCCAGTAGTACGGGACTTTACACCGGGGAGCTGTTTTTT.

This clone was observed a few times. The chain uses TRBV7-2 and TRBJ2-7; TRBD1 is a possible D gene (5 bases). The CDR3 sequence is 14 residues long. Trimming stripped 5 bases from V and 0 bases from J, with 11 bases between. Germline values: CDR1 SGHTA, CDR2 FQGNSA. CDR3 coding DNA: TGTGCCAGCAGCCCCCAGACAGCCTCCTACGAGCAGTACTTC. It specifies CASSPQTASYEQYF.

This chain connects TRBV7-9 to TRBJ1-5, with D perhaps matching TRBD1 (5 bases). The CDR3 is made up of 16 amino acids. Germline V gives CDR1 SEHNR, CDR2 FQNEAQ (reference sequence). With 3 bases removed from V and 0 bases from J, the gap between germline ends came to 12 bases. CDR3 sequence reads: CASSLAGKYSNQPQHF. The DNA of the CDR3 is TGTGCCAGCAGCTTGGCAGGGAAGTATAGCAATCAGCCCCAGCATTTT.

J is TRBJ2-7 and V is TRBV7-2, with D possibly matching TRBD1 (6 bases). Per the germline V gene, CDR1 is SGHTA and CDR2 is FQGNSA. The CDR3 is made up of 15 amino acids. V shed 2 bases and J shed 4 bases, with 15 bases lying between them. The CDR3 spells CASSLSGGSGYEQYF. The DNA of the CDR3 is TGTGCCAGCAGCTTAAGTGGGGGCTCCGGGTACGAGCAGTACTTC.

The chain uses TRBV27 and TRBJ2-2; tentative D call: TRBD1 (6 bases). Germline V gene lookup returns CDR1 MNHEY and CDR2 SMNVEV (reference sequence). V was pared by 5 bases and J by 6 bases, with 19 bases between. This CDR3 has 16 residues. CDR3 protein: CASSRYGTLASGELFF. DNA for the CDR3: TGTGCCAGCAGTCGCTACGGGACACTTGCATCCGGGGAGCTGTTTTTT.

This chain links TRBV10-3 with TRBJ1-2, with TRBD1 matching 8 bases. Germline V CDR1 and CDR2: ENHRY, SYGVKD. The CDR3 contains 14 residues. After removal of 5 bases from V and 2 bases from J, the junction contained 4 bases not matched to a gene. The CDR3 loop is CAISQGARNYGYTF. Written as DNA, the CDR3 is TGTGCCATCAGTCAGGGGGCGAGAAACTATGGCTACACCTTC.

This clone was detected a few times. The V gene is TRBV7-9, the J gene TRBJ1-2; TRBD1 matches at 10 bases. V was pared by 2 bases and J by 12 bases, with 15 bases of the junction left unmatched. The germline V gene encodes CDR1 SEHNR and CDR2 FQNEAQ (reference sequence). This CDR3 is 16 amino acids long. Here the CDR3 DNA reads TGTGCCAGCAGCTTAACCGCATACGACAGGGGGCGGTCCGACACCTTC. It codes for CASSLTAYDRGRSDTF.

The CDR3 protein is CSVRTFQETQYF. The CDR3 DNA is TGCAGCGTTCGGACATTCCAAGAGACCCAGTACTTC. V gene TRBV29-1 combines with J gene TRBJ2-5, with D tentatively TRBD1 (5 bases). V lost 5 bases, J lost 1 base, and 8 bases lay in between. There are 12 residues in the CDR3. Germline CDR1 SQVTM, CDR2 ANQGSEA.

V usage is TRBV29-1 and J usage is TRBJ1-6, with 10 bases lining up with TRBD1. The CDR3 runs to 14 residues. The germline CDR1 and CDR2 sequences are SQVTM and ANQGSEA. Trimming cost V 6 bases and J 8 bases; bases outside gene matches: 7. In nucleotides, the CDR3 is TGCAGCGTCAGCTCTGGGACAGGGGATTCACCCCTCCACTTT. This encodes CSVSSGTGDSPLHF.

This chain uses TRBV5-6 with TRBJ2-7; 9 bases are shared with TRBD2. The CDR3 loop spans 14 amino acids. Germline V CDR1 and CDR2: SGHDT, YYEEEE. V was clipped by 1 base and J by 5 bases; unmatched bases: 4. The chain's CDR3 is CASSLLPSGNEQYF. CDR3 bases: TGTGCCAGCAGCTTGCTCCCTAGCGGGAACGAGCAGTACTTC. Supplemented by reference TRBV5-6 and TRBJ2-7, the full variable domain reads DAGVTQSPTHLIKTRGQQVTLRCSPKSGHDTVSWYQQALGQGPQFIFQYYEEEERQRGNFPDRFSGHQFPNYSSELNVNALLLGDSALYLCASSLLPSGNEQYFGPGTRLTVT.

The chain links TRBV2 to TRBJ1-6; TRBD1 aligns across 7 bases. Trimming at V came to 6 bases and at J to 9 bases, leaving 5 bases not matched to a gene. This CDR3 is built from 13 residues. CDR1 SNHLY and CDR2 FYNNEI come from the germline V gene. Here the CDR3 reads CASRLTGVSPLHF. The DNA for the CDR3 is TGTGCCAGCAGGCTTACAGGGGTTTCACCCCTCCACTTT.

The genes are TRBV20-1 and TRBJ2-7; D is perhaps TRBD1 (5 bases). The CDR3 totals 12 residues. V lost 3 bases, J lost 6 bases, and 12 bases lay in between. CDR1 and CDR2 from the germline V gene are DFQATT and SNEGSKA (reference sequence). The CDR3 region is CSASRQGSEQYF. CDR3 nucleotides: TGCAGTGCTAGTAGGCAGGGAAGCGAGCAGTACTTC.